A selection of T cell receptor beta chains follows, all from one sample in a study of T cells after posttransplantation cyclophosphamide. The table came from immunoSEQ multiplex PCR; TCRdb's copy has only in-frame clones and leaves some out. The sample has fewer than 30,000 clones; about 82% are singletons. The sample consisted of PBMCs. These receptors were obtained from a woman aged 60 to 75 with a blood cancer, CMV-positive, and with a related stem cell donor. CDR3s include the opening cysteine and the closing phenylalanine or tryptophan. Each record gives: clone size, D gene, J gene, V gene, CDR3 protein, CDR3 DNA. A D gene is named only where the DNA matches it firmly. Only some rows state a clone size, as once, few, many or a class for expanded clones.

>.|.|TRBJ2-1|TRBV2
CASKKRQYNEQFF
TGTGCCAGCAAGAAGCGGCAGTACAATGAGCAGTTCTTC
>.|.|TRBJ1-1|TRBV6-5
CASTQIPAGYTEAFF
TGTGCCAGCACCCAGATTCCGGCGGGATACACTGAAGCTTTCTTT
>.|.|TRBJ2-1|TRBV11-2
CASSPRADSSYNEQFF
TGTGCCAGCAGCCCCCGGGCGGACAGCTCCTACAATGAGCAGTTCTTC
>.|TRBD1|TRBJ2-1|TRBV5-4
CASSLMWTGGSEQFF
TGTGCCAGCAGCTTGATGTGGACAGGGGGTAGTGAGCAGTTCTTC
>.|TRBD2|TRBJ2-1|TRBV7-8
CASSLSGSGNEQFF
TGTGCCAGCAGCTTAAGCGGGAGCGGTAATGAGCAGTTCTTC
>.|.|TRBJ2-1|TRBV5-1
CATVGQLPKDEQFF
TGCGCCACGGTCGGACAGCTCCCTAAGGATGAGCAGTTCTTC
>.|.|TRBJ2-3|TRBV7-7
CASSPQITDTQYF
TGTGCTAGCAGCCCACAAATCACAGATACGCAGTATTTT
>.|TRBD2|TRBJ2-1|TRBV5-1
CASSFTSGGNNEQFF
TGCGCCAGCAGCTTTACTAGCGGGGGGAACAATGAGCAGTTCTTC
>few|TRBD1|TRBJ1-1|TRBV19
CASRPTGGITEAFF
TGTGCCAGTAGGCCTACAGGGGGGATCACTGAAGCTTTCTTT
>.|.|TRBJ1-5|TRBV14
CASSQVRGGPQHF
TGTGCCAGCAGCCAAGTGCGGGGGGGGCCCCAGCATTTT
>.|TRBD1|TRBJ2-2|TRBV5-6
CASSLAQGVNDGELFF
TGTGCCAGCAGCTTGGCCCAGGGGGTCAATGACGGGGAGCTGTTTTTT
>medium-sized|TRBD1|TRBJ1-5|TRBV7-9
CASTNGDSVSQPQHF
TGTGCCAGCACTAATGGGGACAGTGTAAGTCAGCCCCAGCATTTT
>.|.|TRBJ2-1|TRBV12-2
CASARRDFIDNEQFF
TGTGCAAGTGCCAGACGGGACTTCATTGACAATGAGCAGTTCTTC
>.|.|TRBJ2-2|TRBV2
CASSDIGGTVIGELFF
TGTGCCAGCAGTGACATAGGAGGGACAGTTATCGGGGAGCTGTTTTTT
>.|.|TRBJ2-7|TRBV5-4
CASSIKDGAYEQYF
TGTGCCAGCAGCATAAAAGATGGAGCCTACGAGCAGTACTTC
>.|TRBD1|TRBJ1-2|TRBV4-2
CASSQEGQGAYGYTF
TGTGCCAGCAGCCAAGAGGGACAGGGGGCCTATGGCTACACCTTC
>.|TRBD2|TRBJ2-3|TRBV11-2
CASIRGGGDTQYF
TGTGCCAGCATCCGGGGGGGAGGAGATACGCAGTATTTT
>.|.|TRBJ2-5|TRBV5-1
CASSLRTGETQYF
TGCGCCAGCAGCTTGCGTACAGGAGAGACCCAGTACTTC
>once|TRBD2|TRBJ2-7|TRBV29-1
CSARGGSGVGEQYF
TGCAGCGCTCGGGGCGGTAGCGGGGTGGGTGAGCAGTACTTC
>.|TRBD2|TRBJ2-3|TRBV18
CASSGTSSTDTQYF
TGTGCCAGCTCTGGGACTAGCAGCACAGATACGCAGTATTTT
>.|.|TRBJ2-7|TRBV6-6
CASSSFGGGVSYEQYF
TGTGCCAGCAGTTCCTTTGGAGGGGGGGTCTCGTACGAGCAGTACTTC
>.|TRBD1|TRBJ2-7|TRBV6-5
CATTKGQGWYEQYF
TGTGCCACCACAAAGGGACAGGGGTGGTACGAGCAGTACTTC
>.|TRBD1|TRBJ2-7|TRBV2
CASRGQGHEQYF
TGTGCCAGCAGGGGACAGGGCCACGAGCAGTACTTC
>.|.|TRBJ2-3|TRBV4-1
CASSRDRLDTQYF
TGCGCCAGCAGCCGCGACAGGCTAGATACGCAGTATTTT
>.|TRBD2|TRBJ2-7|TRBV7-9
CASSGPGLADPKYF
TGTGCCAGCAGCGGACCGGGACTAGCGGACCCTAAGTACTTC
>.|.|TRBJ1-3|TRBV18
CASSPNSVGNTIYF
TGTGCCAGCTCACCGAACTCTGTCGGAAACACCATATATTTT
>.|TRBD2|TRBJ2-5|TRBV29-1
CSVETLAGARETQYF
TGCAGCGTTGAAACCCTAGCGGGAGCCAGGGAGACCCAGTACTTC
>few|TRBD2|TRBJ2-1|TRBV5-8
CASSGGTSFYNEQFF
TGTGCCAGCAGCGGCGGGACTAGTTTTTACAATGAGCAGTTCTTC
>.|.|TRBJ1-5|TRBV16
CASSHQGYQPQHF
TGTGCCAGCAGCCACCAGGGGTATCAGCCCCAGCATTTT